This TCR beta chain was retrieved from a study of radiation and T cells in renal cell carcinoma. Points from the study as a whole: Pretreatment tumor biopsies were lacking, so baseline clonotypes are unknown.

Documented time point: blood 4 weeks post-SBRT, at nephrectomy. Indicated treatment: 15 Gy SBRT to primary tumor, nephrectomy 4 weeks later. Nephrectomy followed 15 Gy stereotactic body radiation by 4 weeks. After SBRT, blood was collected at 2 and 4 weeks, plus baseline. This renal cell carcinoma was of the clear cell type. Germline V gives CDR1 KGHSH, CDR2 LQKENI. The CDR3 has 13 residues. V was clipped by 6 bases and J by 1 base, with 9 bases between them. For this clone: No antigen is known for it.

The method was immunoSEQ multiplex PCR; TCRdb's version includes in-frame clones alone and lacks a portion of them. Of over 120,000 clones listed, 86% are singletons. The input for sequencing was blood, taken from a patient whose treatment included radiotherapy and nephrectomy. The sequence came from a woman aged 50 to 60 with renal cell carcinoma. The chain is built from TRBV18 and TRBJ1-1; D uncertain. The CDR3 DNA is TGTGCCAGCTCCGAGAATTCGAACACTGAAGCTTTCTTT. Residues: CASSENSNTEAFF.